This T cell receptor (beta chain) comes out of a study of OX40 agonist ivuxolimab in advanced cancers. Study results and caveats: Which antigen the expanded peripheral T cells recognized is unknown.

Comment on this clone: What it recognizes is unknown.

The investigators sampled blood at baseline, at cycle 4 day 1, and at cycle 7 day 1. The protocol was immunoSEQ multiplex PCR, while the TCRdb copy is restricted to in-frame clones and leaves out a portion. The table has approximately 84,000 clones, 80% to 90% seen once. The CDR3 length is 16 residues. This specimen consisted of CD4+ or CD8+ T cells sorted from blood, obtained in a trial of the OX40 agonist ivuxolimab. V and J are TRBV21-1 and TRBJ2-7; the DNA was not compared with TRBD1, the D call given in the table. TRBV21-1 is annotated as a pseudogene. This clonotype was obtained from an adult with an advanced solid tumor such as melanoma, head and neck, liver or kidney cancer. The CDR3 loop is CASSPPTDRGLYEQYF. CDR3 in DNA: TGTGCCAGCAGCCCTCCTACGGACAGGGGGCTTTACGAGCAGTACTTC.